This T cell receptor beta chain was observed in a study of cytotoxic CD8 clonotypes in ibrutinib-treated CLL. Study results and limitations: Public clonotypes (which were uncommon) either contracted or remained stable on treatment.

Profiled with immunoSEQ multiplex PCR; TCRdb holds only in-frame clones, not every one. The table has 150,000 or so clones, around 84% seen once. About this clone itself: The antigen is undetermined.

The receptor was isolated from a human donor with chronic lymphocytic leukemia. Here the sequenced sample was PBMCs, taken after 12 months of ibrutinib treatment.

The CDR3 region is CSVTGTSGGNYNEQFF. CDR3 nucleotide sequence: TGCAGCGTTACCGGGACTAGCGGGGGGAACTACAATGAGCAGTTCTTC. The chain couples TRBV29-1 to TRBJ2-1, with 15 bases that match TRBD2. This CDR3 comprises 16 residues. V shed 5 bases and J 3 bases; nucleotides not matched to a gene: 5. The germline gives CDR1 SQVTM, CDR2 ANQGSEA.